A selection of T cell receptor beta chains follows, all from one sample in a study of shared clonotypes between healthy human individuals. The assay was immunoSEQ multiplex PCR, and TCRdb's table has in-frame clones only and misses some. The sample gives approximately 350,000 clones, around 74% of which show up once; about 9.3% is in the top ten. Material for sequencing was memory CD4+ T cells sorted from blood. These receptors all come from a man aged 30 to 45 in good health. Both conserved end residues are part of each CDR3.

TRBJ2-5	TRBV7-3	CASSLIRTGAETQYF
TRBJ2-3	TRBV18	CASSQGGAGDTQYF
TRBJ2-6	TRBV29-1	CSVGSGANVLTF
TRBJ1-5	TRBV29-1	CSVAAGAPHQPQHF
TRBJ2-3	TRBV11-2	CASSSGTKFTDTQYF
TRBJ2-1	TRBV9	CASSVGGASDPDNEQFF
TRBJ1-1	TRBV4-1	CASSQGSRDPATEAFF
TRBJ1-2	TRBV6-5	CASRVGDYGYTF
TRBJ2-1	TRBV29-1	CSALGVAGGGDEQFF
TRBJ2-2	TRBV19	CASSIWGSTGELFF
TRBJ2-7	TRBV27	CASSKLAGGRSEQYF
TRBJ2-1	TRBV2	CASEERSSYNEQFF
TRBJ2-1	TRBV27	CASSLGDYRNWDEQFF
TRBJ2-6	TRBV2	CASSPGQGVLVLTF
TRBJ2-1	TRBV29-1	CSGCGGSVSYNEQFF
TRBJ1-4	TRBV6-1	CATGLNSANEKLFF
TRBJ2-5	TRBV29-1	CSVGQGETQYF
TRBJ2-3	TRBV29-1	CSVDTGVDTQYF
TRBJ2-2	TRBV27	CASSSLGTSVITGELFF
TRBJ1-2	TRBV19	CASNILGVRANYGYTF
TRBJ2-5	TRBV28	CASSLPGPQFGTQYF
TRBJ1-1	TRBV11-2	CASMIYVRAEAFF
TRBJ2-2	TRBV5-4	CASTMGGQNTGELFF
TRBJ2-7	TRBV5-6	CASRPRESLGQYF
TRBJ2-5	TRBV10-3	CAISEFGRKAEDGETQYF
TRBJ2-1	TRBV4-2	CASSQDPTSGTYNEQFF
TRBJ1-1	TRBV6-1	CASSRQGRNTEAFF
TRBJ2-1	TRBV11-3	CASSLVGTSVLNEQFF
TRBJ2-1	TRBV7-2	CASQEDGTTYNEQFF
TRBJ2-7	TRBV7-9	CASSINSVSAHEQYF
TRBJ1-4	TRBV7-6	CASSTLPGQGNEKLFF
TRBJ1-5	TRBV7-2	CASSLRGDQPQHF
-	TRBV27	CASSLRSGHQSYEQYF
TRBJ1-2	TRBV19	CASTRGGSYGYTF
TRBJ2-7	TRBV2	CATGLAGVGYF
TRBJ2-7	TRBV7-9	CASSRPMGGEGEQYF
TRBJ1-2	TRBV28	CASSRADRALYGYTF
TRBJ2-1	TRBV5-1	CASQAPSGRNYNEQFF
TRBJ1-6	TRBV5-8	CASSLRGSSPLHF
TRBJ2-1	TRBV7-3	CASSTAGTSYNEQFF
TRBJ2-2	TRBV19	CASSLTGGLGTGELFF
TRBJ2-6	TRBV25-1	CASSEPGRISGANVLTF
TRBJ2-3	TRBV19	CASSIGQRLRTVTDTQYF
TRBJ2-5	TRBV5-6	CASSFQGILETQYF
TRBJ2-7	TRBV2	CASSENGKYF
TRBJ2-3	TRBV29-1	CSVDGSGTDTQYF